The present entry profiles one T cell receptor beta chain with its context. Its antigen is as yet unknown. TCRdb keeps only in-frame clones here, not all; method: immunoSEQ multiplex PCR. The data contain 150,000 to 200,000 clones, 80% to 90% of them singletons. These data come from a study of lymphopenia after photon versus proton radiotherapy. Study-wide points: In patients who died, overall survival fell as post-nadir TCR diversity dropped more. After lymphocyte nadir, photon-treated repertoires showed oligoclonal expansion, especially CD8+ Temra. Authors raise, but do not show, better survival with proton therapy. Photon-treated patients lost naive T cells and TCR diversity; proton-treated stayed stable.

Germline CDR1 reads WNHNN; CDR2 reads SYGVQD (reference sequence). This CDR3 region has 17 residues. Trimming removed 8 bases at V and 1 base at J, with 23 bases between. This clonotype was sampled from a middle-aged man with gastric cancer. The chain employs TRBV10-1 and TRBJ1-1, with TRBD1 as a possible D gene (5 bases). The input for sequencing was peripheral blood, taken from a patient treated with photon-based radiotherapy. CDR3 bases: TGCGCCAGCTCCCCCTCAGTGGACCGCACAGGGAACACTGAAGCTTTCTTT. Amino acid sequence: CASSPSVDRTGNTEAFF.